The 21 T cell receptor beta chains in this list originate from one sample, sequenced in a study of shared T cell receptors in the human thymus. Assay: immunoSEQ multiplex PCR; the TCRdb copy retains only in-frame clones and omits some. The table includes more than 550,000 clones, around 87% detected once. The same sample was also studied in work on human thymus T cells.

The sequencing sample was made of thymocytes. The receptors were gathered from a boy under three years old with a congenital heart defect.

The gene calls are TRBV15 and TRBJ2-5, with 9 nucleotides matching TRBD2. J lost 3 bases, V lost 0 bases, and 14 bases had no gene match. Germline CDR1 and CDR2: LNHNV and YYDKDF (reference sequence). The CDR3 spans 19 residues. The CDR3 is CATSREPTPKREVKETQYF. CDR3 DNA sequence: TGTGCCACCAGCAGAGAGCCAACACCCAAGCGGGAGGTTAAAGAGACCCAGTACTTC.

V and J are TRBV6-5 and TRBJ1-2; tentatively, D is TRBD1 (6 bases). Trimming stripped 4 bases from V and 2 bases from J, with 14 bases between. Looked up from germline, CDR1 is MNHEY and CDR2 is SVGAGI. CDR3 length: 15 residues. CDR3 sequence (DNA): TGTGCCAGCAGTTTACAGGGAGGGGGGAACTATGGCTACACCTTC. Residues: CASSLQGGGNYGYTF.

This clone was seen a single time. The CDR3 nucleotides read TGTGCCAGCAGGGGGACAGGCGATTCCTACGAGCAGTACTTC. It codes for CASRGTGDSYEQYF. The chain is built from TRBV6-5 and TRBJ2-7, with 8 bases aligning to TRBD1. CDR3 length: 14 residues. After removal of 6 bases from V and 1 base from J, the junction contained 5 bases not matched to a gene. The V gene's germline CDR1 is MNHEY and CDR2 SVGAGI.

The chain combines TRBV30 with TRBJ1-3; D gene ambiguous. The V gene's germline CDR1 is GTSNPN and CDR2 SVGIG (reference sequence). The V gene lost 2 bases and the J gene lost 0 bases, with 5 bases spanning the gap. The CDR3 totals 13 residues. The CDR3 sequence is CAWSQRSGNTIYF. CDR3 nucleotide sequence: TGTGCCTGGAGTCAGCGCTCTGGAAACACCATATATTTT. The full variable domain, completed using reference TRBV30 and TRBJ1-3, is SQTIHQWPATLVQPVGSPLSLECTVEGTSNPNLYWYRQAAGRGLQLLFYSVGIGQISSEVPQNLSASRPQDRQFILSSKKLLLSDSGFYLCAWSQRSGNTIYFGEGSWLTVV.

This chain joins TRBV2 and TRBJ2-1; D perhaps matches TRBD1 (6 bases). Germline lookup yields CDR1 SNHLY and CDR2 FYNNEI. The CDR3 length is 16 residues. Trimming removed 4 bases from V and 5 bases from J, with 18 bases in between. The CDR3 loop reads CASSGWGLAEDNEQFF. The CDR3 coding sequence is TGTGCCAGCAGTGGGTGGGGGCTGGCGGAGGACAATGAGCAGTTCTTC.

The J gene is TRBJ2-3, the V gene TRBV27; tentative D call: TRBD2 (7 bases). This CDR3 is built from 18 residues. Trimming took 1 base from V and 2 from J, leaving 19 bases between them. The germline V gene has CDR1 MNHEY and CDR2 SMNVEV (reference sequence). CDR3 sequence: CASSLWAAGAGHTDTQYF. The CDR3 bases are TGTGCCAGCAGTTTATGGGCGGCGGGGGCAGGGCACACAGATACGCAGTATTTT.

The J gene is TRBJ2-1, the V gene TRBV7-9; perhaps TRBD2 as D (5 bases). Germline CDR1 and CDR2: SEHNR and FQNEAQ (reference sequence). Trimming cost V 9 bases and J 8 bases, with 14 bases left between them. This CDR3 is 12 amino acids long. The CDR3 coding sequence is TGTGCCAGTCCCATGGGAGAGGATGAGCAGTTCTTC. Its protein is CASPMGEDEQFF.

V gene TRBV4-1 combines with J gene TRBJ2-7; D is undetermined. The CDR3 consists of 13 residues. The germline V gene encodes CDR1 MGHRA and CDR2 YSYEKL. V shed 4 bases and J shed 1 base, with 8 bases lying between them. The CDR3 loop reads CASSPTVSYEQYF. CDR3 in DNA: TGCGCCAGCAGCCCCACAGTTTCCTACGAGCAGTACTTC.

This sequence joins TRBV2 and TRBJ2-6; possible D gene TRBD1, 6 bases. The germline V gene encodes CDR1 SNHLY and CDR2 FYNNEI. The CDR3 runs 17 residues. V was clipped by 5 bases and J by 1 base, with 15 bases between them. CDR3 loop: CASSKTTTGSGANVLTF. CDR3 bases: TGTGCCAGCAGTAAAACCACAACAGGGTCTGGGGCCAACGTCCTGACTTTC. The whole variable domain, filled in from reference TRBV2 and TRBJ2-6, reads EPEVTQTPSHQVTQMGQEVILRCVPISNHLYFYWYRQILGQKVEFLVSFYNNEISEKSEIFDDQFSVERPDGSNFTLKIRSTKLEDSAMYFCASSKTTTGSGANVLTFGAGSRLTVL.

CDR3 protein: CASSFGGGGTGELFF. The CDR3 region has the DNA TGCGCCAGCAGCTTCGGAGGGGGCGGCACCGGGGAGCTGTTTTTT. The chain couples TRBV5-1 to TRBJ2-2, with TRBD1 as a possible D gene (7 bases). Trimming stripped 2 bases from V and 4 bases from J, with 12 bases between. The germline V gene encodes CDR1 SGHRS and CDR2 YFSETQ. The CDR3 consists of 15 residues.

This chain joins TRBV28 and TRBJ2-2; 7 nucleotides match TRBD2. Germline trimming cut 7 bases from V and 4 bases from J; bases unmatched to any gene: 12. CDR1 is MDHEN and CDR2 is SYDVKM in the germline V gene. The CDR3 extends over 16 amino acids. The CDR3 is CASITHRDYTTGELFF. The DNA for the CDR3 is TGTGCCAGCATCACTCACCGGGACTACACCACCGGGGAGCTGTTTTTT. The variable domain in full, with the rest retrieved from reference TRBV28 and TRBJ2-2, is DVKVTQSSRYLVKRTGEKVFLECVQDMDHENMFWYRQDPGLGLRLIYFSYDVKMKEKGDIPEGYSVSREKKERFSLILESASTNQTSMYLCASITHRDYTTGELFFGEGSRLTVL.

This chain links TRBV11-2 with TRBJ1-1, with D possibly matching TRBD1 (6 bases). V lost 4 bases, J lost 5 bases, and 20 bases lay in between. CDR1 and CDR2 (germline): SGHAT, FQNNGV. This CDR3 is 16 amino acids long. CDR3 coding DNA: TGTGCCAGCAGCTCAATGGGAGGGACCGGGACAACTGAAGCTTTCTTT. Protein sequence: CASSSMGGTGTTEAFF.

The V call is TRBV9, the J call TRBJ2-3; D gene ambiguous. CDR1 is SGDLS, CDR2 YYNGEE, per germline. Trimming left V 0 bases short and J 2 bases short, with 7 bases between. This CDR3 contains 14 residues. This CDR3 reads CASSVGVVTDTQYF. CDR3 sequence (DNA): TGTGCCAGCAGCGTAGGCGTGGTCACAGATACGCAGTATTTT.

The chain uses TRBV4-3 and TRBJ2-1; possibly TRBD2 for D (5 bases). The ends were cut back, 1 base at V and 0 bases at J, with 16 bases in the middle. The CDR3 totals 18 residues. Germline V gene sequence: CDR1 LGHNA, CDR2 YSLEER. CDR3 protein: CASSQVPGEVSSYNEQFF. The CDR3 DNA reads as TGCGCCAGCAGCCAAGTCCCCGGGGAAGTAAGCTCCTACAATGAGCAGTTCTTC.

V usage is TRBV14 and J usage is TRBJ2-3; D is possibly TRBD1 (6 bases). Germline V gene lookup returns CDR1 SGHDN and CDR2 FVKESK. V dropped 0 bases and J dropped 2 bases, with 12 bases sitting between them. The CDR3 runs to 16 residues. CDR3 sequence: CASSQDRTGFTDTQYF. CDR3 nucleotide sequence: TGTGCCAGCAGCCAAGATCGAACAGGGTTCACAGATACGCAGTATTTT.

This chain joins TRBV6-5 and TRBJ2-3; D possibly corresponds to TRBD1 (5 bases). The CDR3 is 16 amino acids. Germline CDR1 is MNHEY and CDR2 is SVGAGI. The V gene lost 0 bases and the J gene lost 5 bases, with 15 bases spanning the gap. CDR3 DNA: TGTGCCAGCAGTTACTCTAAGGACACCCCGAAAGATACGCAGTATTTT. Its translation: CASSYSKDTPKDTQYF.

CDR3 coding DNA: TGCAGTGCCCCAATTAGGGGCACGCAGTATTTT. As protein: CSAPIRGTQYF. The chain employs TRBV20-1 and TRBJ2-3; D possibly corresponds to TRBD1 (5 bases). This CDR3 contains 11 residues. Trimming took off 6 bases at V and 9 bases at J, with 13 bases between the two ends. Germline lookup yields CDR1 DFQATT and CDR2 SNEGSKA (reference sequence).

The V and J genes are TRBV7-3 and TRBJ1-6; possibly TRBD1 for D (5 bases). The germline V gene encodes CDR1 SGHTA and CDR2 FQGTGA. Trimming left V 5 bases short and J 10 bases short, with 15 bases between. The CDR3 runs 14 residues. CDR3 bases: TGTGCCAGCAGCAAAGGCACAGGTGGGTCACCCCTCCACTTT. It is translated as CASSKGTGGSPLHF.

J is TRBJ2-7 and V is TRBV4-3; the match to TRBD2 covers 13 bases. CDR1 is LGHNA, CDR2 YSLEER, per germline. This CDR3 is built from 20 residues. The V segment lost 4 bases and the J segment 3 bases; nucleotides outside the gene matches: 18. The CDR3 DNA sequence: TGCGCCAGCAGCCTGAGCGTTGGGACTAGCGGGACCGGAGACGTCTACGAGCAGTACTTC. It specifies CASSLSVGTSGTGDVYEQYF.

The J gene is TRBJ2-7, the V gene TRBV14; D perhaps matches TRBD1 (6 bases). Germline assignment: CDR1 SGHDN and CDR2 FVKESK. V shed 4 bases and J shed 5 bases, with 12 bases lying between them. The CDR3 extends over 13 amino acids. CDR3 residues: CASSRPAGDEQYF. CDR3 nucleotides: TGTGCCAGCAGCCGTCCTGCAGGGGACGAGCAGTACTTC.

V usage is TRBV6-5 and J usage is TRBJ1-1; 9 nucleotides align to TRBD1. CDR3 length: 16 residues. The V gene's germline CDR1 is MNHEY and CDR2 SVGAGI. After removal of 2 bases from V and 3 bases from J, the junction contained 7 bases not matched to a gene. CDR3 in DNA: TGTGCCAGCAGTTACACAGGGGGCAACCCCCACACTGAAGCTTTCTTT. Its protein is CASSYTGGNPHTEAFF.